This T cell receptor (beta chain) originates from a study of cytomegalovirus exposure and HLA in healthy donors (TCRdb year 2017). Describing the broader study: An earlier analysis of 550 to 700 of the donors reported 250 to 300 Gb of sequence data and around 110 million unique TCR beta sequences from 150 million to 200 million T cells. Roughly 300 gigabases of sequencing data and around 90 million unique TCR sequences made up an early release that covered approximately 700 HLA-typed donors. Of the approximately 400 genotyped donors, about 80% fell in the genetic ancestry cluster associated with self-reported Caucasian donors. The study aimed to test whether cataloging public T cell receptors could reveal signatures of past pathogen exposure. Using immunosequencing, the study profiled T cell repertoires from some 670 subjects and related those repertoires to cytomegalovirus serostatus. In addition to the first cohort of approximately 650 subjects, a separate validation cohort of approximately 120 different subjects was used. High-throughput TCR immunosequencing, statistical association of individual TCRs with disease status, and machine learning were combined to predict cytomegalovirus infection status. A later analysis re-analyzed previously published TCR beta repertoires from roughly 630 donors and added high-resolution HLA genotyping to study TCR occurrence patterns. In the later analysis, no new phenotypic data were used to find candidate immune exposures; instead, reliance was placed on TCR beta sequences and their occurrence across donors. To decide whether each TCR beta V gene segment behaved as functional or pseudogenic, an earlier analysis of some 600 of the donors relied on high-throughput TCR beta sequencing. Donor age, sex, ethnicity and CMV serostatus were compiled together with the repertoire data. A later genetic analysis used genome-wide SNP genotypes for about three fifths of the roughly 700 donors, treating that subset as a discovery cohort. All discovery cohort repertoires had been generated on a single sequencing platform. Class I and class II HLA loci were covered by the typing at four-digit resolution. The number of typed donors differed by locus: about 629-640 for A, B, C, DRB1 and DQB1; 500 to 550 for DQA1; approximately 600 for DPA1; and 400 to 480 for DPB1. Five DR-DQ haplotypes were treated as single units for association and clustering because of strong linkage in the cohort. Across around 400 genotyped donors of the cohort, an average of roughly 230,000 unique TCR beta nucleotide sequences per donor were sequenced, and 15% to 20% of those sequences were non-productive.

In total, 500 to 700 healthy bone marrow donors made up the cohort. All cohort members were sampled while nominally healthy, although unrecorded immune exposures were likely present. The donor was CMV seropositive and belonged to the group of 250 to 300 seropositive cohort members. A peripheral blood sample was provided by each donor, and peripheral blood mononuclear cells were used for TCR beta sequencing. Genomic DNA extraction from the blood cell samples was performed with the Qiagen DNeasy Blood Extraction Kit. The library was built by means of the immunoSEQ multiplex PCR assay. For the multiplex PCR, a mixture combining 60 forward primers for TCR Vbeta segments and 13 reverse primers for TCR Jbeta segments was used. The CDR3 region of rearranged TCR beta genes was amplified from genomic DNA with a multiplex PCR assay. Amplified TCR beta libraries were sequenced as 87-base-pair reads on the Illumina HiSeq System. Per the authors' processing: A later analysis counted tens of millions of unique TCR beta chains across the 666 repertoires, and around 9.9 million of these chains were shared by at least two donors. To remove PCR and sequencing errors, raw reads were error-corrected and collapsed into unique sequences using a nearest-neighbor algorithm that merged closely related sequences. V, D and J gene segments were assigned by aligning CDR3 sequences to IMGT reference sequences. For a sequence to be retained, at least a six-nucleotide match to both a V gene segment and a J gene segment was required. A rearrangement was called productive if the CDR3 had no stop codons and remained in frame with V and J, and every other rearrangement was called non-productive. CDR3 was defined by IMGT convention, running from the second conserved V-encoded cysteine to the conserved J-encoded phenylalanine. The earlier analysis of a few hundred of the donors excluded any sequence lacking an unambiguous match to a single V gene segment. An earlier analysis of about 590 of the donors classified V segments as functional when productive rearrangements were above 56.7% and as segregating when the standard deviation between donors was above 5%. A statistical classification framework was built to diagnose cytomegalovirus status from the catalog of TCR beta chain sequences. In a later analysis, V and J genes were assigned by comparing TCR nucleotide sequences against IMGT/GENE-DB human TR gene sequences. Using the TCRdist pipeline, a later analysis assigned CDR3 sequences along with most-parsimonious VDJ recombination scenarios. A later analysis defined each TCR beta chain by its CDR3 amino acid sequence plus V-gene family, and excluded reads lacking a unique V-gene family. To address suspected cross-contamination and a sequencing artifact, a later analysis removed 592 highly shared, low-generation-probability nucleotide sequences. In a later analysis, a clonal expansion index for each public chain was calculated from normalized within-repertoire ranks of inferred template counts. In a later analysis, generation probabilities were computed with a VDJ recombination model fitted to out-of-frame rearrangements, and the resulting probabilities were checked against IGoR. In a later analysis, TCR-TCR, TCR-HLA and TCR-CMV co-occurrence was scored with hypergeometric tests, and a repertoire-size bias correction was applied to TCR pairs. To estimate false discovery rates, a later analysis permuted the HLA or CMV assignments 20 times. In a later analysis, co-occurring TCRs were grouped using DBSCAN, and TCRdist sequence similarity was added for clustering within HLA-allele-positive subsets. For co-occurrence clustering, repertoires with fewer than 30,000 or more than 120,000 public chains were excluded, along with five or six repertoires with anomalous nucleotide sharing. In TCRdb, the immuneACCESS table is reduced to in-frame sequences with V and J assigned. These tables do not hold every clone; where another copy was compared, an unresolved V gene accounts for under half, and the others remain unexplained. V, J and clone size are taken as reported in that table, and D and trimming were inferred from the DNA itself. This sample holds 120,000 or so clones; roughly 80% were observed only once. Of the sample, around 3% falls within the top ten clones.

The investigation overall reported the following: In a later genetic analysis, fewer N-insertions in productive TCRs were reported among donors in an Asian-associated ancestry cluster than the approximately 670-donor mean. A further reported finding was that TCR beta sequences accurately predicted the HLA-A and HLA-B alleles for most subjects in the first cohort. Compared with equally common non-associated chains, HLA-associated TCR beta chains in a later analysis were more clonally expanded and had lower generation probabilities. The sequencing pipeline was judged likely to have produced a cluster of highly shared sequence variants as a technical artifact. According to a later analysis, TCR association rates differed among HLA loci, with DRB1 alleles showing the most associated TCRs and HLA-C alleles showing the fewest. According to the authors, the approach could potentially be generalized to other disease states and immunological phenotypes. In this cohort, only TCR beta chains were sequenced, and detectable features were limited by the absence of alpha or paired-chain data. In both the original and validation cohorts, the classifier was reported to diagnose cytomegalovirus status with high specificity and sensitivity. Most TCR sequences were observed very rarely across donors, whereas some public TCRs were present in many individuals. Because HLA typing was missing for some donors at each locus, association tests included only the typed subset. Immune exposure information for the cohort was limited to CMV serostatus. Several of the top co-occurrence clusters appeared to be linked to parvovirus B19, influenza, CMV and Epstein-Barr virus, according to a later analysis. The presence/absence analyses assumed that sequencing depth was roughly uniform across donors, and that assumption may not be true. An earlier analysis of 450 to 750 of the donors showed that most TCR beta V segments appeared in productive rearrangements either about 87% or about 30% of the time, which broadly matched IMGT annotations. The study gave a list of about 150 TCR beta chains associated with cytomegalovirus. Because the 87-base-pair reads could not distinguish some IMGT-functional V segments, including TRBV6-2 and TRBV6-3, those segments were excluded. According to a later analysis, most CMV-associated TCR beta chains appeared to be HLA-restricted, and the HLA associations seemed to be driven largely by CMV exposure. Strong co-occurrence of HLA alleles, especially DR and DQ, made assigning TCR associations to individual alleles difficult. In vitro tests confirmed that a few of the cytomegalovirus-associated TCR beta chains recognize cytomegalovirus antigens. Linkage disequilibrium might explain the correlated functional status among segregating V segments, but an unknown experimental factor could not be excluded. Because counts were too low, approximately 18 rarely observed V segments, including chromosome 9 orphons, were excluded from the earlier analysis of fewer than 650 of the donors. Specific HLA alleles were associated with around 18,000 TCR beta sequences at a false discovery rate of 0.05 in a later analysis. V-gene and J-gene trimming of TCR beta chains was associated with a missense DCLRE1C variant in a later genetic analysis, and the association was replicated in an independent cohort.

Trimmed from V: 0 bases; trimmed from J: 9 bases; junction bases lacking a gene match: 3. Taken from cysteine to phenylalanine, the CDR3 has 13 residues. Just the 39-base CDR3 DNA is kept, in frame starting at base 1. The germline V gene gives CDR1 as SGDLS and CDR2 as YYNGEE. Regarding this clone: No cognate antigen has been identified for it. No per-base quality is available; no much larger clone lies one base away.

The chain couples TRBV9 to TRBJ1-1; 9 middle bases align to TRBD1. Sequences were obtained from PBMCs. This receptor was identified in a woman between 35 and 50 years old in good health and CMV-seropositive. The CDR3 region reads CASSVDNRGQAFF. The DNA reads TGTGCCAGCAGCGTAGATAACAGGGGGCAAGCTTTCTTT. Reference TRBV9 and TRBJ1-1 proteins supply the regions before and after the CDR3; the full variable domain is: DSGVTQTPKHLITATGQRVTLRCSPRSGDLSVYWYQQSLDQGLQFLIQYYNGEERAKGNILERFSAQQFPDLHSELNLSSLELGDSALYFCASSVDNRGQAFFGQGTRLTVV.